One and the same sample provided the 8 T cell receptor beta chains below, sequenced in a study of PD-1 blockade in classical Hodgkin lymphoma (dated by TCRdb to 2018 to 2021). The time point label corresponds to: cycle 1 day 1 (C1D1), immediately before nivolumab initiation. All trial patients had relapsed after autologous stem cell transplantation, with cohorts A, B and C differing in prior brentuximab vedotin exposure. The method behind the library was the immunoSEQ multiplex PCR assay. TCRdb holds this immuneACCESS table with in-frame rearrangements only. Some clones are missing; in checked studies, unresolved V genes explain under half, and the rest has no known cause. Within this sample are about 59,000 clones, with roughly nine tenths of them counted one time only. The top ten clonotypes cover 9.7% of the sample. Here the sequenced sample was peripheral blood mononuclear cells (PBMCs), taken at baseline. The receptors were sampled from a human donor with classical Hodgkin lymphoma.

The chain is built from TRBV20-1 and TRBJ2-3; D remains unclear. V was trimmed by 6 bases and J by 3 bases, leaving 7 bases between them. From germline, CDR1 is DFQATT and CDR2 SNEGSKA (reference sequence). This CDR3 is 11 amino acids long. CDR3 nucleotide sequence: TGCAGTGCAGGGCGGACAGATACGCAGTATTTT. Translated: CSAGRTDTQYF.

V usage is TRBV9 and J usage is TRBJ2-5; a weak D match, TRBD1 (6 bases). Germline V gives CDR1 SGDLS, CDR2 YYNGEE. Trimming pared 3 bases from V and 5 bases from J, leaving 14 bases between. The CDR3 covers 14 residues. CDR3 amino acids: CASSAGTYGETQYF. CDR3 coding DNA: TGTGCCAGCAGCGCGGGGACATATGGGGAGACCCAGTACTTC.

Written as DNA, the CDR3 is TGTGCCAGCAGCCGGGGGGCCAGCACAGATACGCAGTATTTT. Its translation: CASSRGASTDTQYF. The rearrangement joins TRBV6-5 to TRBJ2-3; a weak D match, TRBD2 (7 bases). The CDR3 has 14 residues. V was clipped by 6 bases and J by 0 bases, with 10 bases between them. CDR1 is MNHEY and CDR2 is SVGAGI in the germline V gene.

The gene calls are TRBV7-9 and TRBJ2-1; 8 bases line up with TRBD2. Germline V gene data show CDR1 as SEHNR and CDR2 as FQNEAQ (reference sequence). J was trimmed by 9 bases and V by 5 bases; bases with no gene match: 15. The CDR3 length is 16 residues. In DNA, the CDR3 is TGTGCCAGCAGCACGTCGCCCACGGGGGGGTTAGTTGAGCAGTTCTTC. Its translation: CASSTSPTGGLVEQFF. The entire variable domain, with the rest obtained from reference TRBV7-9 and TRBJ2-1, is as follows: DTGVSQNPRHKITKRGQNVTFRCDPISEHNRLYWYRQTLGQGPEFLTYFQNEAQLEKSRLLSDRFSAERPKGSFSTLEIQRTEQGDSAMYLCASSTSPTGGLVEQFFGPGTRLTVL.

The rearrangement joins TRBV28 to TRBJ1-5, with a tentative D call TRBD1 (5 bases). V shed 1 base and J shed 1 base, with 8 bases lying between them. Germline V gives CDR1 MDHEN, CDR2 SYDVKM. The CDR3 runs to 15 residues. The CDR3 nucleotides read TGTGCCAGCAGTTTATTAGGGGTGAGCAATCAGCCCCAGCATTTT. This sequence encodes CASSLLGVSNQPQHF.

J is TRBJ1-5 and V is TRBV7-8; D might be TRBD1 (5 bases). Germline V gives CDR1 SGHVS, CDR2 FQNEAQ. The length of the CDR3 is 16 residues. V lost 4 bases to trimming and J lost 0 bases, with 13 bases between them. The CDR3 DNA reads TGTGCCAGCAGCTCAAGAGGACAAGATAGCAATCAGCCCCAGCATTTT. Protein: CASSSRGQDSNQPQHF.

This clone was counted once. The CDR3 coding sequence is TGCGCCAGCAGCTTGGTAGATAATGAGCAGTTCTTC. Translation: CASSLVDNEQFF. J is TRBJ2-1 and V is TRBV5-1; D is ambiguous. Germline CDR1 is SGHRS and CDR2 is YFSETQ. V lost 0 bases and J 7 bases, leaving 5 bases between the germline ends. The CDR3 sequence is 12 residues long.

The chain is built from TRBV28 and TRBJ2-1; 9 nucleotides line up with TRBD1. The CDR3 is made up of 17 amino acids. The trim removed 4 bases at V and 6 bases at J, leaving 13 bases unmatched. In germline, CDR1 is MDHEN, CDR2 SYDVKM. The CDR3 sequence: CASSSPLGTGRLNEQFF. The CDR3 DNA follows: TGTGCCAGCAGTTCCCCTCTCGGGACAGGGCGCCTCAATGAGCAGTTCTTC.